The 22 T cell receptor beta chains below were found in one sample sequenced in a study of T cells in Graves' hyperthyroidism and ophthalmopathy. There were TCR beta CDR3 regions amplified from RNA transcripts. HTBI primers were the set used in a first-round RT-PCR of the TCR CDR3. TCRdb reprocessed the multiplex PCR reads via MiXCR and lists one record per CDR3 protein. The table lists 610,000 or so distinct CDR3 sequences, about 43% of them singletons. The sample consisted of peripheral blood or thyroid tissue (not recorded which). These receptors all stem from a woman younger than 35 with Graves' hyperthyroidism.

Regarding this clonotype: One base away lies a much larger clone, so this may be a sequencing read error. The gene calls are TRBV20-1 and TRBJ1-1; weak D call: TRBD1 (6 bases). V lost 1 base and J 6 bases, leaving 12 bases between the germline ends. This CDR3 contains 13 residues. Germline CDR1 is DFQATT and CDR2 is SNEGSKA (reference sequence). CDR3 sequence (DNA): TGCAGTGCTAGAGGTTGGGACACCGCTGAAGCTTTCTTT. It is translated as CSARGWDTAEAFF.

This chain connects TRBV7-3 to TRBJ1-2, with 9 bases lining up with TRBD1. The germline CDR1 and CDR2 sequences are SGHTA and FQGTGA. The CDR3 has 15 residues. Unmatched junction bases numbered 7, after V lost 4 bases and J lost 4 bases. The CDR3, as DNA: TGTGCCAGCAGCTCAACAGGGGGCCTAAGCTATGGCTACACCTTC. The encoded protein is CASSSTGGLSYGYTF.

The chain links TRBV7-6 to TRBJ2-3; possibly TRBD1 for D (5 bases). This CDR3 spans 15 amino acids. V was clipped by 5 bases and J by 3 bases, with 15 bases between them. Germline values: CDR1 SGHVS, CDR2 FNYEAQ. This CDR3 reads CASSRNPPGTDTQYF. DNA for the CDR3: TGTGCCAGCAGCAGAAACCCGCCAGGGACAGATACGCAGTATTTT.

This clonotype was picked up a small number of times. The V call is TRBV7-9, the J call TRBJ2-7, with D unresolved. The length of the CDR3 is 17 residues. Trimming took 5 bases from V and 0 from J, leaving 20 bases between them. Germline V gene data show CDR1 as SEHNR and CDR2 as FQNEAQ (reference sequence). The CDR3 loop reads CASSPPLVDPRSYEQYF. In DNA form, the CDR3 reads TGTGCCAGCAGCCCCCCCTTAGTGGACCCCCGCTCCTACGAGCAGTACTTC.

V gene TRBV7-7 combines with J gene TRBJ1-6; no definite D call. The germline V gene encodes CDR1 SSHAT and CDR2 FNYEAQ (reference sequence). V gave up 2 bases and J gave up 7 bases, with 6 bases separating them. The CDR3 length is 13 residues. As DNA, the CDR3 is TGTGCCAGCAGCTTATCCCAGAATTCACCCCTCCACTTT. It yields the protein CASSLSQNSPLHF.

CDR3 bases: TGCAGTGCACTTCCGGGACAGAGGATGTATTTT. Translating gives CSALPGQRMYF. The chain combines TRBV20-1 with TRBJ2-3; 7 nucleotides align to TRBD1. The CDR3 runs to 11 residues. The V and J ends lost 6 bases and 14 bases, in that order; junction bases with no gene match: 11. Germline values: CDR1 DFQATT, CDR2 SNEGSKA (reference sequence).

The J gene is TRBJ2-7, the V gene TRBV2; D not certain. The CDR3 is 13 residues long. V was pared by 10 bases and J by 0 bases, with 13 bases between. Germline-derived CDR1 and CDR2 are SNHLY and FYNNEI. Written as DNA, the CDR3 is TGTGCCACCAGAAGCCTGGGCTCCTACGAGCAGTACTTC. It translates to CATRSLGSYEQYF.

This rearrangement joins TRBV15 to TRBJ1-2, with 7 bases aligning to TRBD1. The V gene end was trimmed by 7 bases and the J gene end by 2 bases; junction bases not matched to a gene: 10. Germline V gene lookup returns CDR1 LNHNV and CDR2 YYDKDF (reference sequence). This CDR3 region has 15 residues. CDR3: CATTVHRDSNYGYTF. The CDR3 bases are TGTGCCACCACCGTACACCGGGACAGCAACTATGGCTACACCTTC.

The chain is built from TRBV6-4 and TRBJ1-3; 9 positions agree with TRBD1. The CDR3 spans 16 residues. Unmatched junction bases numbered 9, after V lost 2 bases and J lost 7 bases. From germline, CDR1 is MRHNA and CDR2 SNTAGT. The CDR3 spells CASSDTGTGTLNTIYF. The CDR3, as DNA: TGTGCCAGCAGTGACACCGGGACAGGGACGTTGAACACCATATATTTT.

In its sample, this clonotype was seen once. The V call is TRBV10-3, the J call TRBJ2-7, with no clear D. Germline loops: CDR1 ENHRY, CDR2 SYGVKD. The CDR3 runs 11 residues. Trimming removed 5 bases at V and 6 bases at J, with 8 bases between. The CDR3 DNA reads TGTGCCATCAGTTTAGGATCCGAGCAGTACTTC. As protein: CAISLGSEQYF.

The V and J genes are TRBV15 and TRBJ1-4; D ambiguous. The V end was cut by 0 bases, the J end by 7 bases, with 6 bases between. This CDR3 contains 13 residues. The germline V gene encodes CDR1 LNHNV and CDR2 YYDKDF (reference sequence). The CDR3 spells CATSREAGEKLFF. CDR3 nucleotide sequence: TGTGCCACCAGCAGAGAAGCGGGTGAAAAACTGTTTTTT.

This clonotype was detected many times. J is TRBJ1-3 and V is TRBV6-1; no definite D call. CDR3 length: 14 amino acids. V dropped 3 bases and J dropped 0 bases, with 6 bases sitting between them. The germline V gene encodes CDR1 MNHNS and CDR2 SASEGT. The CDR3 DNA is TGTGCCAGCAGTGAGCTACGCTCTGGAAACACCATATATTTT. It specifies CASSELRSGNTIYF.

The chain joins TRBV20-1 to TRBJ2-5; no clear D gene. The CDR3 has 14 amino acids. Germline V CDR1 and CDR2: DFQATT, SNEGSKA (reference sequence). The V end was cut by 6 bases, the J end by 5 bases, with 19 bases between. DNA for the CDR3: TGCAGTGCCACCGCGACGGTATTGGGGGAGACCCAGTACTTC. Residues: CSATATVLGETQYF.

The chain combines TRBV6-5 with TRBJ2-5; 8 nucleotides align to TRBD2. V lost 6 bases to trimming and J lost 4 bases; unmatched junction nucleotides: 7. In germline, CDR1 is MNHEY, CDR2 SVGAGI. The CDR3 is 14 residues long. The chain's CDR3 is CASRTSGRGETQYF. CDR3 bases: TGTGCCAGCAGGACGAGCGGGAGAGGAGAGACCCAGTACTTC.

The rearrangement links TRBV12-3 or TRBV12-4 to TRBJ1-5, with D possibly matching TRBD1 (6 bases). There are 16 residues in the CDR3. V lost 6 bases and J 4 bases, leaving 19 bases between the germline ends. CDR3 bases: TGTGCCAGCAGCGAAGGAGGGGGGCGGGAAAATCAGCCCCAGCATTTT. Amino acid sequence: CASSEGGGRENQPQHF.

This clonotype has only one observation. The CDR3 end shows no conserved phenylalanine or tryptophan, and so a read error is likely. It is unclear where the CDR3 begins or ends on the DNA, so no DNA is shown, and the CDR3 is as TCRdb lists it. This CDR3 is CSVENTNT. The V and J genes are TRBV29-1 and TRBJ1-3. Per germline, CDR1 SQVTM and CDR2 ANQGSEA. The CDR3 spans 8 amino acids, including both terminal residues.

This clonotype was picked up many times. V gene TRBV29-1 combines with J gene TRBJ1-4; no reliable D call. The V and J ends lost 5 bases and 0 bases respectively, with 7 bases between them. This CDR3 spans 13 amino acids. Germline V gene lookup returns CDR1 SQVTM and CDR2 ANQGSEA. CDR3 amino acids: CSVLEATNEKLFF. As DNA, the CDR3 is TGCAGCGTTCTTGAGGCAACTAATGAAAAACTGTTTTTT.

The gene calls are TRBV6-1 and TRBJ2-2; D unclear. Germline V gives CDR1 MNHNS, CDR2 SASEGT. V was clipped by 3 bases and J by 4 bases, with 9 bases between them. The length of the CDR3 is 14 residues. CDR3 region: CASSEVGGTGELFF. In nucleotides, the CDR3 is TGTGCCAGCAGTGAGGTCGGCGGCACCGGGGAGCTGTTTTTT.

The CDR3 protein is CASSLAWDRGPNYGYTF. The DNA of the CDR3 is TGTGCCAGCAGCTTAGCGTGGGACAGGGGGCCTAACTATGGCTACACCTTC. The chain couples TRBV7-2 to TRBJ1-2; 12 bases map to TRBD1. V lost 0 bases and J lost 0; bases outside the gene matches: 2. This CDR3 is 17 amino acids long. From germline, CDR1 is SGHTA and CDR2 FQGNSA.

Note on this clonotype: Because it lacks the conserved phenylalanine or tryptophan at the end, this CDR3 is likely a read error. Because the CDR3's place on the DNA is in doubt, the DNA is left out and the CDR3 is given as listed by TCRdb. The J gene is TRBJ2-5, the V gene TRBV5-1; the listed D gene, TRBD2, was not tested against the DNA. Germline CDR1 reads SGHRS; CDR2 reads YFSETQ. From its first to its last residue, the CDR3 has 11 amino acids. CDR3 residues: CASSETGHGTS.

Notes on this clonotype: This may be a read error, as it is one base from a much larger clone. This chain links TRBV10-3 with TRBJ1-1; D uncertain. The CDR3 extends over 11 amino acids. The germline CDR1 and CDR2 sequences are ENHRY and SYGVKD. The DNA of the CDR3 is TGTGCCATCAATGAGTCGATTGAAGCTTTCTTT. Translating it yields CAINESIEAFF.

This chain links TRBV6-1 with TRBJ1-5; TRBD1 agrees at 9 bases. CDR1 and CDR2 (germline): MNHNS, SASEGT. V shed 2 bases and J 5 bases; nucleotides not matched to a gene: 7. CDR3 size: 16 residues. CDR3 residues: CASSEMPGDRDQPQHF. The CDR3 DNA is TGTGCCAGCAGTGAAATGCCCGGGGACAGGGATCAGCCCCAGCATTTT.